This TCR beta chain was observed in a study of blood T cell repertoires in COVID-19. J lost 8 bases, V lost 6 bases, and 9 bases had no gene match. The germline V gene encodes CDR1 MDHEN and CDR2 SYDVKM. The CDR3 spans 14 residues. In the original processing: Estimated nucleated cell counts came from reference gene primer amplification. The protocol was immunoSEQ multiplex PCR, while the TCRdb copy is restricted to in-frame clones and leaves out a portion. V and J calls and clone size are copied from that table; D and trimming were computed from the DNA. This table holds 200,000 to 300,000 clones, around 88% found once. Individuals aged about 18 to 89 years were recruited from 24 US areas. What the recovered Cohort 3 donors had was two negative PCRs, clearance, or symptom resolution.

Sample: PBMCs or T cells enriched from blood (not recorded which). This TCR was sampled from a woman aged 30 to 39 who had recovered from COVID-19. This sequence joins TRBV28 and TRBJ1-4, with TRBD1 matching over 7 bases. CDR3 amino acids: CASSLRQGWEKLFF. CDR3 nucleotides: TGTGCCAGCAGCCTCCGACAGGGTTGGGAAAAACTGTTTTTT.